This is a list of T cell receptor beta chains from one sample in a study of tumor-infiltrating lymphocytes in oesophageal squamous cell carcinoma. TCRdb recomputed calls from the PCR reads with MiXCR, one row per CDR3 protein. This sample carries about 10,000 distinct CDR3 sequences, roughly 61% of them seen once, and the ten largest clones take roughly a quarter. Sample: esophageal tumor tissue. The source is a female donor with esophageal squamous cell carcinoma. Each CDR3 is given with its conserved first and last residue. A D gene is named only where the DNA matches it firmly. Rows give clone size only sometimes, using once, few, many, or a class for an expanded clone.

>TRBD1|TRBV7-6|NA|TRBJ2-5
CASSFYGTDRGTQYF
TGTGCCAGCAGCTTTTACGGAACGGACAGGGGGACCCAGTACTTC
>NA|TRBV7-2|NA|TRBJ2-3
CASSLEAVTDTQYF
TGTGCCAGCAGCTTAGAGGCTGTGACAGATACGCAGTATTTT
>NA|TRBV5-1|NA|TRBJ1-1
CASSLDSAVFTEAFF
TGCGCCAGCAGCTTGGACAGTGCCGTTTTTACTGAAGCTTTCTTT
>NA|TRBV10-2|once|TRBJ1-2
CASSDTGSYYGYTF
TGCGCCAGCAGTGACACAGGTTCATACTATGGCTACACCTTC
>TRBD2|TRBV11-1|NA|TRBJ2-3
CASSLLLAGNTDTQYF
TGTGCCAGCAGCTTACTGCTAGCGGGGAACACAGATACGCAGTATTTT
>NA|TRBV7-2|NA|TRBJ2-7
CASSLGGTHLPSYEQYF
TGTGCCAGCAGCTTAGGTGGGACCCACCTACCCAGCTACGAGCAGTACTTC
>TRBD2|TRBV20-1|NA|TRBJ2-1
CSARLAGGIYNEQFF
TGCAGTGCGCGACTAGCGGGGGGGATATACAATGAGCAGTTCTTC
>NA|TRBV7-6|large|TRBJ2-2
CASSLGSVGNTGELFF
TGTGCCAGCAGCTTAGGTAGCGTGGGTAACACCGGGGAGCTGTTTTTT
>NA|TRBV7-2|NA|TRBJ2-2
CASSLSYEYTGELFF
TGTGCCAGCAGCTTATCCTATGAATACACCGGGGAGCTGTTTTTT
>NA|TRBV7-3|NA|TRBJ2-7
CASTRGGRTSYEQYF
TGTGCCAGCACCCGAGGAGGGAGAACATCCTACGAGCAGTACTTC
>TRBD1|TRBV6-6|NA|TRBJ2-7
CASSYSGTVLEQYF
TGTGCCAGCAGTTACTCAGGGACAGTTCTCGAGCAGTACTTC
>NA|TRBV7-8|NA|TRBJ2-6
CASSLVGLDFSGANVLTF
TGTGCCAGCAGCTTAGTGGGGCTAGACTTCTCTGGGGCCAACGTCCTGACTTTC
>NA|TRBV7-3|once|TRBJ1-1
CASSPQESTEAFF
TGTGCCAGCAGCCCACAGGAGAGCACTGAAGCTTTCTTT
>TRBD2|TRBV11-2|NA|TRBJ2-1
CASSLAGTSGGVEQFF
TGTGCCAGCAGCTTAGCCGGGACTAGCGGGGGGGTGGAGCAGTTCTTC
>TRBD1|TRBV7-6|medium-sized|TRBJ1-6
CASSSGQGSTSPLHF
TGTGCCAGCAGCTCAGGACAGGGGAGTACGTCACCCCTCCACTTT
>TRBD2|TRBV6-1|many|TRBJ2-5
CASSEWPSGSGIQETQYF
TGTGCCAGCAGTGAATGGCCTAGCGGGAGCGGGATCCAAGAGACCCAGTACTTC
>NA|TRBV12-3/TRBV12-4|few|TRBJ2-7
CASSRGPGTYEQYF
TGTGCCAGCAGCCGGGGGCCCGGTACCTACGAGCAGTACTTC
>TRBD2|TRBV7-2|NA|TRBJ2-3
CASRHGTSGRDTQYF
TGTGCCAGCAGGCATGGGACTAGTGGCAGGGATACGCAGTATTTT
>TRBD1|TRBV5-4|medium-sized|TRBJ2-3
CASSLGTGGPTDTQYF
TGTGCCAGCAGCTTGGGGACAGGGGGGCCCACAGATACGCAGTATTTT
>TRBD1|TRBV4-3|few|TRBJ2-3
CASRAGQGLYTQYF
TGCGCCAGCAGGGCCGGACAGGGGTTGTATACGCAGTATTTT
>NA|TRBV27|NA|TRBJ1-1
CASSSQRTMNTEAFF
TGTGCCAGCAGTTCCCAACGGACGATGAACACTGAAGCTTTCTTT
>TRBD2|TRBV12-3/TRBV12-4|few|TRBJ2-7
CASSPETSGYEQYF
TGTGCCAGCAGCCCCGAGACTAGCGGCTACGAGCAGTACTTC
>TRBD2|TRBV7-7|NA|TRBJ2-6
CASSPYSGRAGANVLTF
TGTGCTAGCAGCCCCTATAGCGGGAGGGCTGGGGCCAACGTCCTGACTTTC
>NA|TRBV28|NA|TRBJ2-1
CASSLGGPNEQFF
TGTGCCAGCAGTTTGGGGGGTCCCAATGAGCAGTTCTTC
>NA|TRBV6-1|NA|TRBJ2-5
CASGRLETQYF
TGTGCCAGCGGGAGGCTAGAGACCCAGTACTTC
>NA|TRBV7-3|NA|TRBJ2-1
CASSQGGGNEQFF
TGTGCCAGCAGCCAGGGTGGGGGGAATGAGCAGTTCTTC
>NA|TRBV24-1|NA|TRBJ1-2
CATSDGSTRDGYTF
TGTGCCACCAGTGACGGGTCAACCAGGGATGGCTACACCTTC
>NA|TRBV7-2|NA|TRBJ2-3
CASSLGFLDTQYF
TGTGCCAGCAGCTTAGGTTTTCTTGATACGCAGTATTTT
>NA|TRBV7-3|NA|TRBJ2-1
CASSLGGYYNEQFF
TGTGCCAGCAGCTTAGGGGGGTACTACAATGAGCAGTTCTTC
>NA|TRBV6-1|NA|TRBJ2-7
CATSLRGDEQYF
TGTGCCACCAGCCTACGGGGCGACGAGCAGTACTTC
>TRBD2|TRBV7-2|NA|TRBJ2-7
CASSLSSSGTIYEQYF
TGTGCCAGCAGCTTATCATCTAGCGGGACCATCTACGAGCAGTACTTC
>NA|TRBV6-1|NA|TRBJ2-3
CASSNMGDTQYF
TGTGCCAGCAGTAACATGGGGGATACGCAGTATTTT
>NA|TRBV7-8|NA|TRBJ2-7
CASSPTTGLGYEQYF
TGTGCCAGCAGCCCAACCACAGGGTTGGGCTACGAGCAGTACTTC
>NA|TRBV7-2|NA|TRBJ2-7
CASSPSQGFYEQYF
TGTGCCAGCAGCCCCAGCCAGGGATTCTACGAGCAGTACTTC
>TRBD1|TRBV6-1|NA|TRBJ2-7
CASNTGTGSYEQYF
TGTGCCAGCAATACCGGGACAGGGTCCTACGAGCAGTACTTC
>NA|TRBV7-9|large|TRBJ2-4
CASSLMGDKNIQYF
TGTGCCAGCAGCTTAATGGGGGACAAAAACATTCAGTACTTC
>TRBD2|TRBV7-8|few|TRBJ2-1
CASRSQREGQDNEQFF
TGTGCCAGCAGGAGCCAGCGGGAGGGCCAAGACAATGAGCAGTTCTTC
>TRBD2|TRBV7-3|once|TRBJ2-3
CASSLASLAGASSTDTQYF
TGTGCCAGCAGCTTAGCGTCACTAGCGGGGGCATCTAGCACAGATACGCAGTATTTT
>NA|TRBV2|medium-sized|TRBJ2-1
CASRWGGLDSPLHF
TGTGCCAGCAGGTGGGGGGGGCTCGATTCACCCCTCCACTTC
>NA|TRBV7-9|NA|TRBJ2-3
CASRVKSTDTQYF
TGTGCCAGCAGGGTGAAGAGCACAGATACGCAGTATTTT
>NA|TRBV7-3|NA|TRBJ2-5
CASSLTEGPKETQYF
TGTGCCAGCAGCTTAACGGAGGGCCCCAAGGAGACCCAGTACTTC
>NA|TRBV6-5|NA|TRBJ2-7
CASRGREQYF
TGTGCCAGCAGGGGGCGCGAGCAGTACTTC
>TRBD1|TRBV27|NA|TRBJ2-3
CASYRTGGSDTQYF
TGTGCCAGCTATAGGACAGGGGGCTCAGATACGCAGTATTTT
>NA|TRBV12-3/TRBV12-4|NA|TRBJ2-1
CASSLWPNEQFF
TGTGCCAGCAGTTTATGGCCTAATGAGCAGTTCTTC
>NA|TRBV6-2/TRBV6-3|many|TRBJ1-3
CASSYRRGTGNTIYF
TGTGCCAGCAGTTACAGGAGAGGGACTGGAAACACCATATATTTT
>NA|TRBV19|NA|TRBJ1-2
CASREDSANYGYTF
TGTGCCAGTAGGGAGGACAGCGCTAACTATGGCTACACCTTC
>TRBD1|TRBV9|NA|TRBJ1-2
CASSGTGGYGYTF
TGTGCCAGCAGCGGGACAGGGGGCTATGGCTACACCTTC
>NA|TRBV7-9|few|TRBJ2-5
CASSLRAEETQYF
TGTGCCAGCAGCTTACGGGCTGAAGAGACCCAGTACTTC
>TRBD2|TRBV28|NA|TRBJ2-1
CASRPSSGLGYNEQFF
TGTGCCAGCAGACCCTCTAGCGGTCTCGGTTACAATGAGCAGTTCTTC
>TRBD2|TRBV7-3|many|TRBJ2-3
CASSLTSGETDTQYF
TGTGCCAGCAGCTTGACTAGCGGGGAGACAGATACGCAGTATTTT
>NA|TRBV7-2|NA|TRBJ1-6
CASSSSLNDDLPDNSPLHF
TGTGCCAGCAGCTCTTCCCTTAATGATGATCTCCCCGATAATTCACCCCTCCACTTC
>TRBD2|TRBV7-8|few|TRBJ2-5
CASSFPGLAGGETQYF
TGTGCCAGCAGCTTCCCGGGACTAGCGGGAGGAGAGACCCAGTACTTC
>NA|TRBV7-2|NA|TRBJ2-7
CASSLGSGDSEQYF
TGTGCCAGCAGCTTAGGGTCCGGGGACTCGGAGCAGTACTTC